The 21 T cell receptor beta chains below come from one sample, sequenced in a study of shared clonotypes between healthy human individuals. TCRdb's copy holds only in-frame clones and misses some; the assay was immunoSEQ multiplex PCR. The repertoire holds hundreds of thousands of clones, with more than 70% as singletons. Sequencing was done on a sample of memory CD4+ T cells sorted from blood. Subset meaning: CD45RA-negative fraction. Source of these receptors: a young woman in good health.

As DNA, the CDR3 is TGTGCCAGCAGCGACAGCGGGACCGCGAGAGGGCAGTTCTTC. Protein: CASSDSGTARGQFF. The V and J genes are TRBV11-2 and TRBJ2-1; TRBD2 matches at 7 bases. This CDR3 has 14 residues. Germline CDR1 reads SGHAT; CDR2 reads FQNNGV. V lost 5 bases to trimming and J lost 12 bases; unmatched junction nucleotides: 13.

This clone was observed a handful of times. The rearrangement links TRBV13 to TRBJ1-5; no clear D gene. The CDR3 is 13 amino acids. Germline CDR1 and CDR2: PRHDT and FYEKMQ (reference sequence). Trimming stripped 3 bases from V and 7 bases from J, with 10 bases between. The CDR3 nucleotides read TGTGCCAGCAGCTTTCAGGTTCAACAGCCCCAGCATTTT. It is translated as CASSFQVQQPQHF.

The rearrangement joins TRBV5-1 to TRBJ2-5; 7 bases are a match to TRBD1. Germline V gives CDR1 SGHRS, CDR2 YFSETQ. The J segment lost 2 bases and the V segment lost 5 bases, leaving 12 bases of the junction unmatched. This CDR3 spans 16 amino acids. The CDR3 DNA reads TGCGCCAGCAGGCCTCCCGGGACAGAGGGGCAAGAGACCCAGTACTTC. This sequence encodes CASRPPGTEGQETQYF.

This clone was found a few times. The chain uses TRBV7-9 and TRBJ2-2; a weak D match, TRBD1 (6 bases). The CDR3 sequence is 14 residues long. The germline V gene has CDR1 SEHNR and CDR2 FQNEAQ (reference sequence). V lost 1 base and J 4 bases, leaving 7 bases between the germline ends. The CDR3 DNA reads as TGTGCCAGCAGCTTAGAACAGGGCACCGGGGAGCTGTTTTTT. Residues: CASSLEQGTGELFF.

This clone is a singleton in its sample. The V gene is TRBV10-1, the J gene TRBJ2-6; tentative D call: TRBD2 (5 bases). In germline, CDR1 is WNHNN, CDR2 SYGVQD (reference sequence). CDR3 length equals 16 residues. The V end was cut by 4 bases, the J end by 4 bases, with 14 bases between. CDR3 loop: CASSAKRGSGANVLTF. DNA for the CDR3: TGCGCCAGCAGTGCAAAACGAGGGTCCGGGGCCAACGTCCTGACTTTC.

The J gene is TRBJ1-5, the V gene TRBV7-7, with D hard to call. CDR1 is SSHAT and CDR2 is FNYEAQ in the germline V gene (reference sequence). V lost 1 base and J 0 bases, leaving 25 bases between the germline ends. This CDR3 spans 21 amino acids. CDR3 loop: CASSLVALGSPPPDSNQPQHF. Here the CDR3 DNA reads TGTGCCAGCAGCTTAGTCGCTCTAGGGTCCCCCCCACCGGATAGCAATCAGCCCCAGCATTTT.

This clone showed up just a few times. V gene TRBV19 combines with J gene TRBJ1-5; TRBD1 is a possible D gene (5 bases). The CDR3 runs 12 residues. Per germline, CDR1 LNHDA and CDR2 SQIVND (reference sequence). Trimming pared 7 bases from V and 6 bases from J, leaving 10 bases between. The CDR3 loop is CASTQGFQPQHF. The CDR3 DNA follows: TGTGCCAGTACGCAGGGATTTCAGCCCCAGCATTTT.

With respect to this clone: The same CDR3 can be traced to other DNA sequences in this sample. For the CDR3, the DNA is TGTGCCAGCAGCTTGGACGGATATGGCTACACCTTC. Protein sequence: CASSLDGYGYTF. The chain carries TRBV5-4 and TRBJ1-2; unclear D gene. V lost 0 bases and J lost 5, with 5 bases in between. Germline V gives CDR1 SGHNT, CDR2 YYREEE (reference sequence). The CDR3 runs to 12 residues.

The rearrangement uses TRBV6-1 and TRBJ2-5; 8 bases line up with TRBD1. The CDR3 is made up of 14 amino acids. CDR1 and CDR2 (germline): MNHNS, SASEGT. V was clipped by 4 bases and J by 5 bases; unmatched bases: 6. CDR3 DNA: TGTGCCAGCAGTGGGGACAGGTTCGGGGAGACCCAGTACTTC. Amino acids: CASSGDRFGETQYF.

The V and J genes are TRBV7-8 and TRBJ2-5; no clear D. Trimming took 2 bases from V and 5 from J, leaving 12 bases between them. CDR1 SGHVS and CDR2 FQNEAQ come from the germline V gene. This CDR3 spans 14 amino acids. CDR3 amino acids: CASSLSLAVETQYF. DNA for the CDR3: TGTGCCAGCAGCTTATCCTTAGCCGTCGAGACCCAGTACTTC.

This chain connects TRBV19 to TRBJ1-2, with D maybe TRBD1 (5 bases). The CDR3 spans 14 residues. Germline V lookup: CDR1 LNHDA, CDR2 SQIVND (reference sequence). The V end was cut by 6 bases, the J end by 4 bases, with 15 bases between. In nucleotides, the CDR3 is TGTGCCAGTAGATCAGAGGGGTCTCGCTATGGCTACACCTTC. Translation: CASRSEGSRYGYTF.

The chain links TRBV21-1 to TRBJ2-3; the listed D gene, TRBD2, was not tested against the DNA. TRBV21-1 is recorded as a pseudogene. The CDR3 length is 16 residues. Here the CDR3 DNA reads TGTGCCAGACCAGATCGTTCGGCGGGAGCCCCAGATACGCAGTATTTT. The encoded protein is CARPDRSAGAPDTQYF.

This chain links TRBV11-2 with TRBJ2-7, with D possibly TRBD2 on 6 matching bases. The V gene lost 5 bases and the J gene lost 6 bases, with 14 bases spanning the gap. Germline V lookup: CDR1 SGHAT, CDR2 FQNNGV. The CDR3 is made up of 13 amino acids. CDR3 in amino acids: CASSHGGQGEQYF. The CDR3 coding sequence is TGTGCCAGCAGCCACGGGGGTCAGGGCGAGCAGTACTTC.

This chain connects TRBV18 to TRBJ1-1; 12 bases agree with TRBD1. The CDR3 spans 16 residues. The V gene end was trimmed by 3 bases and the J gene end by 0 bases; junction bases not matched to a gene: 2. The V gene's germline CDR1 is KGHSH and CDR2 LQKENI. CDR3: CASSPGTGGLNTEAFF. The CDR3 DNA is TGTGCCAGCTCACCCGGGACAGGGGGCCTGAACACTGAAGCTTTCTTT.

The chain employs TRBV5-4 and TRBJ1-6; TRBD1 aligns across 8 bases. The V segment lost 4 bases and the J segment 7 bases; nucleotides outside the gene matches: 10. Germline V lookup: CDR1 SGHNT, CDR2 YYREEE (reference sequence). The CDR3 extends over 16 amino acids. The CDR3, as DNA: TGTGCCAGCAGCCCCGGATATGGACAGGGAAATTCACCCCTCCACTTT. Translated: CASSPGYGQGNSPLHF.

The chain recombines TRBV29-1 with TRBJ2-5, with TRBD2 matching over 8 bases. Per the germline V gene, CDR1 is SQVTM and CDR2 is ANQGSEA. This CDR3 comprises 12 residues. After removal of 2 bases from V and 4 bases from J, the junction contained 0 bases not matched to a gene. This CDR3 is CSVELAGETQYF. CDR3 sequence (DNA): TGCAGCGTTGAACTAGCGGGAGAGACCCAGTACTTC.

The gene calls are TRBV2 and TRBJ2-3; D perhaps matches TRBD1 (5 bases). Per germline, CDR1 SNHLY and CDR2 FYNNEI. The CDR3 is 16 residues long. V lost 9 bases and J lost 0, with 19 bases in between. The CDR3 bases are TGTGCCAGTGTTCAGGGTCGAACCACTAGCACAGATACGCAGTATTTT. Translating gives CASVQGRTTSTDTQYF.

The chain is built from TRBV7-2 and TRBJ2-5, with D maybe TRBD2 (6 bases). V gave up 5 bases and J gave up 2 bases, with 15 bases separating them. The CDR3 totals 15 residues. The germline V gene has CDR1 SGHTA and CDR2 FQGNSA. The CDR3 DNA follows: TGTGCCAGCAGCCGGGACTGGGGAGGACAAGAGACCCAGTACTTC. It yields the protein CASSRDWGGQETQYF.

The chain has TRBV18 and TRBJ2-7, with TRBD1 matching over 7 bases. V lost 4 bases to trimming and J lost 2 bases; unmatched junction nucleotides: 5. The CDR3 consists of 14 residues. Germline values: CDR1 KGHSH, CDR2 LQKENI. The CDR3: CASSLRDRTYEQYF. In nucleotides, the CDR3 is TGTGCCAGCTCACTCCGGGACAGAACCTACGAGCAGTACTTC.

This clone has ten or more counts. The CDR3 loop reads CASSLWLAGVADTQYF. The DNA for the CDR3 is TGTGCCAGCAGCTTATGGCTAGCGGGAGTTGCAGATACGCAGTATTTT. This rearrangement joins TRBV7-2 to TRBJ2-3, with TRBD2 identical over 10 bases. Germline V gene sequence: CDR1 SGHTA, CDR2 FQGNSA. The CDR3 length is 16 residues. V gave up 2 bases and J gave up 4 bases; unmatched junction bases: 6.

The V call is TRBV5-1, the J call TRBJ2-3; 12 bases agree with TRBD1. Germline-derived CDR1 and CDR2 are SGHRS and YFSETQ. The V segment lost 2 bases and the J segment 2 bases; nucleotides outside the gene matches: 6. There are 17 residues in the CDR3. CDR3 region: CASSFGDRGRATDTQYF. The CDR3 DNA reads as TGCGCCAGCAGCTTTGGGGACAGGGGGCGCGCCACAGATACGCAGTATTTT.